The clone carrying this T cell receptor beta chain appeared many times. This sample stems from a study of T-cell memory formation after mild COVID-19. CDR3 length: 16 amino acids. The V and J ends lost 0 bases and 0 bases respectively, with 9 bases between them. CDR1 and CDR2 from the germline V gene are LGHNA and YNFKEQ. TCRdb re-called the 5' RACE reads through MiXCR, storing one row per CDR3 protein. The sample has around 29,000 distinct CDR3 sequences, more than 15% seen once. The sample consisted of PBMCs or a T cell subset sorted from them (not recorded which). The TCR comes from an adult who had mild COVID-19 (a few samples of this study predate the infection). Cell type and time point are not known. The rearrangement joins TRBV4-2 to TRBJ2-1; D gene unclear. The CDR3 DNA follows: TGTGCCAGCAGCCAAGATTGGGTTAGCTCCTACAATGAGCAGTTCTTC. Its translation: CASSQDWVSSYNEQFF.